Detailed here is one T cell receptor beta chain. At least ten counts were recorded for this clonotype. The antigen it binds to is not known. The sample holds no much larger clone one base away, and base qualities are not on file. The sample comes from a study of identical twins (TCRdb year 2016). Background for the entire study: TCR alpha and beta repertoires from monozygotic twins, unrelated adults of various ages and cord blood were deep-sequenced to test whether fetal clonotypes persist. Replicate twin experiments were performed at different times using different library preparation protocols to rule out contamination.

The germline V gene (reference sequence) yields DFQATT for CDR1 and SNEGSKA for CDR2. The CDR3 sequence holds 15 residues, the cysteine and phenylalanine included. The read is trimmed to its CDR3 DNA, 45 bases read in frame from base 1. V is shortened by 0 bases, J by 3 bases, and the region joining them spans 15 bases. All donors were healthy Caucasians. Three unrelated non-twin adults were additionally sequenced: a male aged 18 to 29, a male aged 50 to 60 and a female aged 50 to 60. Miltenyi CD45RO+ enrichment and human naive T-cell isolation kits were used to isolate memory (CD45RO+) and naive T cells from PBMC. On the study overall, not on this receptor specifically: Zero-insertion analyses could be partly confounded by invariant T cells such as MAIT and iNKT, although diverse VJ usage argued against such confounding for most clonotypes. Out-of-frame TCR alpha sequences shared between twins showed an excess of low generation-probability sequences compared with coincidental sharing between unrelated individuals. Because the same donors could not be followed over many years, the conclusions relied on cross-sectional statistical analysis. A weaker excess of twin sharing was found in beta out-of-frame sequences because the signal-to-noise ratio was lowered by fewer shared sequences. Fewer insertions were carried by abundant cord blood beta clonotypes; a weaker similar trend was observed in young adult naive repertoires, while no such trend was observed in memory repertoires. Recombination models systematically underestimated out-of-frame TCR alpha sharing in monozygotic twins but agreed with sharing between unrelated individuals.

Preparation of the library involved 5' RACE. Data came from an Illumina HiSeq 2000. Template switching introduced a universal primer binding site; the final cDNA contained a unique molecular identifier, enabling accurate counting of TCR cDNA molecules. Specific primers in the conserved constant-segment region were used to synthesize first-strand cDNA for the TCR alpha and beta chains. To control for contamination, every cDNA library carried two barcodes: a SMART-Mk sample barcode plus Illumina barcodes. TruSeq adapter sequences along with Illumina sample barcodes were introduced in two successive PCR steps. The Illumina HiSeq platform was used with custom primers to sequence TCR alpha and beta cDNA libraries. The authors processed their data as follows. MiGEC processed the raw reads to extract unique molecular identifiers, while MiXCR was used to determine the CDR3 positions. Recombination models were inferred per individual with the repgenHMM and IGoR tools using an EM algorithm. The tcR package in R was used for shared clonotype analysis, with sharing normalized by the product of cloneset sizes. To study raw recombination without the effects of thymic and clonal selection, out-of-frame nonproductive sequences were analyzed. TCRdb reran the public reads through fastp at Q25 and MiXCR, keeping productive beta chains. Each record represents a unique CDR3 protein, reported with the most common genes and DNA among its rows. TCRdb, not the authors, supplied the V and J calls. Counted in this sample were a few hundred thousand distinct CDR3 sequences; approximately 18% of them appeared once. The biggest ten clones account for approximately 12% of the sample.

The chain uses TRBV20-1 and TRBJ2-7; possibly the D gene is TRBD2, per 5 matching bases. The receptor's source is a man in his fifties in good health. Sequencing used naive T cells sorted from blood. Sample cell subset or site, as interpreted from the label and publication: cells isolated with a human naive T-cell isolation kit. The CDR3: CSARDRFGLDYEQYF. The DNA sequence reads TGCAGTGCTAGAGATCGGTTTGGACTCGACTACGAGCAGTACTTC.